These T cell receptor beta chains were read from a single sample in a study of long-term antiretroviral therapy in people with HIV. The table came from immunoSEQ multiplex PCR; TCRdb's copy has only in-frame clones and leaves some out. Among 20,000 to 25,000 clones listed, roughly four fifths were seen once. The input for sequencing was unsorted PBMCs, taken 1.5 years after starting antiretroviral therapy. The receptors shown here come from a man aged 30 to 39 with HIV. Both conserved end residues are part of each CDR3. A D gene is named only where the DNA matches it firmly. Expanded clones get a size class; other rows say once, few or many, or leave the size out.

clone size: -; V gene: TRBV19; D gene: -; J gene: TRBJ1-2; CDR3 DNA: TGTGCCAGTAGTTTCGGGGGTGCCTATGGCTACACCTTC; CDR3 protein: CASSFGGAYGYTF
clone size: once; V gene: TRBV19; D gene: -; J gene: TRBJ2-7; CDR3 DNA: TGTGCCAGTAGTAGCACAGGGTTTTACGAGCAGTACTTC; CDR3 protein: CASSSTGFYEQYF
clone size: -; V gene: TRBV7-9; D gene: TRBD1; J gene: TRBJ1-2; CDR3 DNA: TGTGCCAGCAGCCTTCTAGTCCCGACAGGGGAGAGGGACTATGGCTACACCTTC; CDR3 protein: CASSLLVPTGERDYGYTF
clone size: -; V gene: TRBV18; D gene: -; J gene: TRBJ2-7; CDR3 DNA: TGTGCCAGCTCTCTAGGTTCAACTTCCTACGAGCAGTACTTC; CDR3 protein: CASSLGSTSYEQYF
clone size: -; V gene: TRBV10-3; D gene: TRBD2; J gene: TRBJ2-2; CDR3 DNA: TGTGCCATCAGGCGACTAGCCAAGGGCGGGGAGCTGTTTTTT; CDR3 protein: CAIRRLAKGGELFF
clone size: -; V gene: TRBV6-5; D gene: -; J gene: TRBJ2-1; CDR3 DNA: TGTGCCAGCGGGCTCAGCGGTGAGCAGTTCTTC; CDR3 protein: CASGLSGEQFF
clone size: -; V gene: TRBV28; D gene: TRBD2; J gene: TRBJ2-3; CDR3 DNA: TGTGCCAGCAGGCTCCCGGGACTAGCGGGAACTAGCACAGATACGCAGTATTTT; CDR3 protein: CASRLPGLAGTSTDTQYF
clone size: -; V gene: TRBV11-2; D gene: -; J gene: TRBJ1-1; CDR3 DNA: TGTGCCAGCAGCTCGGGACTACCCCCTGAAGCTTTCTTT; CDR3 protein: CASSSGLPPEAFF
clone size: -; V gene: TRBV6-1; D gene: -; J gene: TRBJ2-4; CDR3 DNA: TGTGCCAGCAGTGAATCGATAACGGTACCCAAAAACATTCAGTACTTC; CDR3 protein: CASSESITVPKNIQYF
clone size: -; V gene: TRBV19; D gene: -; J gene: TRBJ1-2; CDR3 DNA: TGTGCCAGTACAGCGGGGCCAGACTATGGCTACACCTTC; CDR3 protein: CASTAGPDYGYTF
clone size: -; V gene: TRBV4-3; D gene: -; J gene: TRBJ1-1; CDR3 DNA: TGCGCCAGCAGTGCAGAGGGTAGCATAACTGAAGCTTTCTTT; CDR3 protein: CASSAEGSITEAFF
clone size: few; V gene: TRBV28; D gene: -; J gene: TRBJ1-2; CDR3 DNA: TGTGCCAGCAGTTCCCCTTATGGCTACACCTTC; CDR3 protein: CASSSPYGYTF
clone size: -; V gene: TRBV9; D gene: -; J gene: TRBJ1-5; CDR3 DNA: TGTGCCAGCAGCGTAGAGGGTACCTTAAGAGGGTCCCAGCATTTT; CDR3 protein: CASSVEGTLRGSQHF
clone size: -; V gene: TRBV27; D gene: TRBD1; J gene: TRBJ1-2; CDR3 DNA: TGTGCCAGCAGTTTCAAAGGGACAGGTCAAGGCTACACCTTC; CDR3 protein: CASSFKGTGQGYTF
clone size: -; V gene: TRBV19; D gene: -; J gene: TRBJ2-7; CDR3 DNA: TGTGCCAGTAGTATAGTGGGCGGCCCCTACGAGCAGTACTTC; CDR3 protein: CASSIVGGPYEQYF
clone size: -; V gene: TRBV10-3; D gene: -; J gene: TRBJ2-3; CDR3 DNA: TGTGCCATCAGTGAGAAAGACTTAACAGATACGCAGTATTTT; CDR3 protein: CAISEKDLTDTQYF
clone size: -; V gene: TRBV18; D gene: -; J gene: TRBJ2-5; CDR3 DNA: TGTGCCAGCTCACCAGCGCCTCCGGAGACCCAGTACTTC; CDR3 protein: CASSPAPPETQYF
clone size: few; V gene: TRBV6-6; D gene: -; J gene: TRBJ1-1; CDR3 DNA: TGTGCCAGCAGTTACGAGGGCACTGAAGCTTTCTTT; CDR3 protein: CASSYEGTEAFF
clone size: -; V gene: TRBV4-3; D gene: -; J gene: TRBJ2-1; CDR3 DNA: TGCGCCAGCAGCCAAGATTCACTTAACTACAATGAGCAGTTCTTC; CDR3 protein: CASSQDSLNYNEQFF
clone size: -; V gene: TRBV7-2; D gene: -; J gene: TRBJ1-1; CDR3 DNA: TGTGCCAGCAGCTTAACCCACAACATGAACACTGAAGCTTTCTTT; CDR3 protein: CASSLTHNMNTEAFF
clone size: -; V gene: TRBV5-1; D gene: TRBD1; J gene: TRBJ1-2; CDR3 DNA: TGCGCCAGCAGCATTAAACAGGGGGACTATGGCTACACCTTC; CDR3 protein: CASSIKQGDYGYTF
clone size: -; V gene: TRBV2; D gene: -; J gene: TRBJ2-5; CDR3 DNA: TGTGCCAGCAGTGAAGCGCAGGTGGAGACCCAGTACTTC; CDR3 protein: CASSEAQVETQYF
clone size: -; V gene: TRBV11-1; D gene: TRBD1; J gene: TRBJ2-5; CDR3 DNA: TGTGCCAGCAGCCCGCAGGGGGCCGGTCAAGAGACCCAGTACTTC; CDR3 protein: CASSPQGAGQETQYF
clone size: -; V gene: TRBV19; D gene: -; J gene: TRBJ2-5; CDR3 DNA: TGTGCCAGTAATAGGTGGGAGACCCAGTACTTC; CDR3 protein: CASNRWETQYF
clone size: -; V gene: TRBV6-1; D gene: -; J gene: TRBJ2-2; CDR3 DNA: TGTGCCACCGGTGGCGGGACCAACACCGGGGAGCTGTTTTTT; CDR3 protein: CATGGGTNTGELFF
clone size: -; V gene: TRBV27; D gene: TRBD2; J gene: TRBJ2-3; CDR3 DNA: TGTGCCAGCAAGATCTGGGCTAGCGGAAATACAGATACGCAGTATTTT; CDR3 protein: CASKIWASGNTDTQYF
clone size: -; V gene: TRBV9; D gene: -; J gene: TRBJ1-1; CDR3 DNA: TGTGCCAGCAGCGTAGTTGACACTGAAGCTTTCTTT; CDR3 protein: CASSVVDTEAFF